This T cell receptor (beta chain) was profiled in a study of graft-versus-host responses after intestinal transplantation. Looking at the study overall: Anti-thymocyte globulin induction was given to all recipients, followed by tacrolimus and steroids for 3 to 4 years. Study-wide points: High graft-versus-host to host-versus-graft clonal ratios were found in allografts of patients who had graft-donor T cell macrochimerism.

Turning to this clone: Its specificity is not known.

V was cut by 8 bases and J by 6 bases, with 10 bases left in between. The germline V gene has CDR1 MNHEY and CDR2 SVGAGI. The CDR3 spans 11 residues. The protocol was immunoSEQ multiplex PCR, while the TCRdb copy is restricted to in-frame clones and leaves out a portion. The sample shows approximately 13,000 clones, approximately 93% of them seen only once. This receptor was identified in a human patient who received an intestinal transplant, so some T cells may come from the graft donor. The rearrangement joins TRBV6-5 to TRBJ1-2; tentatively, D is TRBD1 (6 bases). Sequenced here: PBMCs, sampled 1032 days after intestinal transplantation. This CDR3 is CASATGNGYTF. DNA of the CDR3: TGTGCCAGCGCCACAGGGAATGGCTACACCTTC.